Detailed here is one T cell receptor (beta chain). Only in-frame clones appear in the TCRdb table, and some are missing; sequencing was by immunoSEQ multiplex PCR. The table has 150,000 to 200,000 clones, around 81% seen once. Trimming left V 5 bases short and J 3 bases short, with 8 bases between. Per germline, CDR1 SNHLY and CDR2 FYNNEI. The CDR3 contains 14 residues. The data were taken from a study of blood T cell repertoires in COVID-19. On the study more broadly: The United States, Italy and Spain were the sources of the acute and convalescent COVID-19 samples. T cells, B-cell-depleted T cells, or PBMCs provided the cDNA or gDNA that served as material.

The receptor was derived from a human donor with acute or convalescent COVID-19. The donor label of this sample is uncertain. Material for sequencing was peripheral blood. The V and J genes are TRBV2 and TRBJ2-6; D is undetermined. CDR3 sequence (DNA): TGTGCCAGCAGTCTTAGAGATGGGGCCAACGTCCTGACTTTC. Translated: CASSLRDGANVLTF. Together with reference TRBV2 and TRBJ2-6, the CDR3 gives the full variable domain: EPEVTQTPSHQVTQMGQEVILRCVPISNHLYFYWYRQILGQKVEFLVSFYNNEISEKSEIFDDQFSVERPDGSNFTLKIRSTKLEDSAMYFCASSLRDGANVLTFGAGSRLTVL.